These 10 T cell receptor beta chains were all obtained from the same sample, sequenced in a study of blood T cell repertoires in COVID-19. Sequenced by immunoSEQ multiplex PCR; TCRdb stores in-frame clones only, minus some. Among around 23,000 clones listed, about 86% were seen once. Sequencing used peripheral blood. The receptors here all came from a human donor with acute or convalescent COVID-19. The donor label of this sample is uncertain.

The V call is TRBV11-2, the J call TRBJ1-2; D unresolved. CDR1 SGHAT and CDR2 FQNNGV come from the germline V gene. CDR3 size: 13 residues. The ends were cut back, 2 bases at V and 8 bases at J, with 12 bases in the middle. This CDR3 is CASSLTSPGGYTF. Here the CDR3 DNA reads TGTGCCAGCAGCTTAACGTCCCCGGGGGGCTACACCTTC.

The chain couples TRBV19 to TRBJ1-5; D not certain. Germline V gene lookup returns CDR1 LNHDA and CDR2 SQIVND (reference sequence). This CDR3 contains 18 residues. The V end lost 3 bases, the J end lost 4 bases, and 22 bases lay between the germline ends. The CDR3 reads CASSIVLISAAFNQPQHF. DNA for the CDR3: TGTGCCAGTAGTATCGTATTAATCTCCGCGGCGTTTAATCAGCCCCAGCATTTT.

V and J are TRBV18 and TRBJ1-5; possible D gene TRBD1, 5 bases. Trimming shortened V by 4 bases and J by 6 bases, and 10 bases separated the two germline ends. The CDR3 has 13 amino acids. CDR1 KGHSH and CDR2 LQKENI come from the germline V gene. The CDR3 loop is CASSRGASQPQHF. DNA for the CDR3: TGTGCCAGCTCACGTGGGGCGTCTCAGCCCCAGCATTTT.

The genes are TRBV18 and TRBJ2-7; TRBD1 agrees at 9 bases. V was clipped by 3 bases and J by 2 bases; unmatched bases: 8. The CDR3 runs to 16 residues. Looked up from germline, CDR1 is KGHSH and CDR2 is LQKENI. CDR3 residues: CASSPRQGESTYEQYF. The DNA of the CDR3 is TGTGCCAGCTCACCCCGACAGGGGGAGTCAACCTACGAGCAGTACTTC.

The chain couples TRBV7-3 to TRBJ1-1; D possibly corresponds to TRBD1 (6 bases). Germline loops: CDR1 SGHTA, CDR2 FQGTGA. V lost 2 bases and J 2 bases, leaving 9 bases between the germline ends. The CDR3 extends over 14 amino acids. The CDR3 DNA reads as TGTGCCAGCAGCTTAGGACAGATAAACACTGAAGCTTTCTTT. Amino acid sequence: CASSLGQINTEAFF.

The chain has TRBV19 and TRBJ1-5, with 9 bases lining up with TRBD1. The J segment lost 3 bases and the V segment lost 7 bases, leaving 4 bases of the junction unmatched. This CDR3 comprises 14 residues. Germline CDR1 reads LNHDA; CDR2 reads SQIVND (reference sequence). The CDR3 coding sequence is TGTGCCAGTAAGGACAGGGGAATCAATCAGCCCCAGCATTTT. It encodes CASKDRGINQPQHF. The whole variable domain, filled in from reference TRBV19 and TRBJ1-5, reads DGGITQSPKYLFRKEGQNVTLSCEQNLNHDAMYWYRQDPGQGLRLIYYSQIVNDFQKGDIAEGYSVSREKKESFPLTVTSAQKNPTAFYLCASKDRGINQPQHFGDGTRLSIL.

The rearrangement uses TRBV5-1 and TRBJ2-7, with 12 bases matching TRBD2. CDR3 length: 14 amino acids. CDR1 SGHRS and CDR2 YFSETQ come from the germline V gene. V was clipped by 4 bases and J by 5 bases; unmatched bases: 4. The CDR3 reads CASSLRTSGDEQYF. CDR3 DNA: TGCGCCAGCAGCCTTCGGACTAGCGGGGACGAGCAGTACTTC. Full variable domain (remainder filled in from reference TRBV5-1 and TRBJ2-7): KAGVTQTPRYLIKTRGQQVTLSCSPISGHRSVSWYQQTPGQGLQFLFEYFSETQRNKGNFPGRFSGRQFSNSRSEMNVSTLELGDSALYLCASSLRTSGDEQYFGPGTRLTVT.

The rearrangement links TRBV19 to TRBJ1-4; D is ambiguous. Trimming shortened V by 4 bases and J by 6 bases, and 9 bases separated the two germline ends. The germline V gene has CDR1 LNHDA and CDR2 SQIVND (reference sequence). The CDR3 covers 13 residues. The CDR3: CASSTGSDEKLFF. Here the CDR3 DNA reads TGTGCCAGTAGTACCGGGAGCGATGAAAAACTGTTTTTT.

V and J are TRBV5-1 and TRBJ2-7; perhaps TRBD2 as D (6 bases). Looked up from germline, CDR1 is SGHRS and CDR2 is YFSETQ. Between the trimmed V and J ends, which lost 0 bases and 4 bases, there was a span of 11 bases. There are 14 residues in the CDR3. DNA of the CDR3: TGCGCCAGCAGCTTGGACGGACTATCGTACGAGCAGTACTTC. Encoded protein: CASSLDGLSYEQYF.

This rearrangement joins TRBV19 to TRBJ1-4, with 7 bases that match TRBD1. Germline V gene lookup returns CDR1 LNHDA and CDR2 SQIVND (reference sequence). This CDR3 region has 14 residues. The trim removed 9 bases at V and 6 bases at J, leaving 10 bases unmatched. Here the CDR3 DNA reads TGTGCCAGCCGTAACAGGGGCACAGATGAAAAACTGTTTTTT. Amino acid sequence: CASRNRGTDEKLFF.